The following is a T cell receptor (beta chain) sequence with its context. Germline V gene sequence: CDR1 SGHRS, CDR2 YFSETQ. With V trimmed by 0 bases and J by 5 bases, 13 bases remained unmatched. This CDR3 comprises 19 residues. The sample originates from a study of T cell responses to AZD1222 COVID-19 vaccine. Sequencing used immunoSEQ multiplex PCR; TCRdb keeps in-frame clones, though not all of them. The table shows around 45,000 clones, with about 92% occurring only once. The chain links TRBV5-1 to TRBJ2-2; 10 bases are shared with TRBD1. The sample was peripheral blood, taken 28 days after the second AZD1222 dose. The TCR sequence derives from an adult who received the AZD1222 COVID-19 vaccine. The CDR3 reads CASSLVSVSGTGVTGELFF. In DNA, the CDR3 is TGCGCCAGCAGCTTGGTTAGTGTCTCCGGGACAGGGGTAACCGGGGAGCTGTTTTTT.